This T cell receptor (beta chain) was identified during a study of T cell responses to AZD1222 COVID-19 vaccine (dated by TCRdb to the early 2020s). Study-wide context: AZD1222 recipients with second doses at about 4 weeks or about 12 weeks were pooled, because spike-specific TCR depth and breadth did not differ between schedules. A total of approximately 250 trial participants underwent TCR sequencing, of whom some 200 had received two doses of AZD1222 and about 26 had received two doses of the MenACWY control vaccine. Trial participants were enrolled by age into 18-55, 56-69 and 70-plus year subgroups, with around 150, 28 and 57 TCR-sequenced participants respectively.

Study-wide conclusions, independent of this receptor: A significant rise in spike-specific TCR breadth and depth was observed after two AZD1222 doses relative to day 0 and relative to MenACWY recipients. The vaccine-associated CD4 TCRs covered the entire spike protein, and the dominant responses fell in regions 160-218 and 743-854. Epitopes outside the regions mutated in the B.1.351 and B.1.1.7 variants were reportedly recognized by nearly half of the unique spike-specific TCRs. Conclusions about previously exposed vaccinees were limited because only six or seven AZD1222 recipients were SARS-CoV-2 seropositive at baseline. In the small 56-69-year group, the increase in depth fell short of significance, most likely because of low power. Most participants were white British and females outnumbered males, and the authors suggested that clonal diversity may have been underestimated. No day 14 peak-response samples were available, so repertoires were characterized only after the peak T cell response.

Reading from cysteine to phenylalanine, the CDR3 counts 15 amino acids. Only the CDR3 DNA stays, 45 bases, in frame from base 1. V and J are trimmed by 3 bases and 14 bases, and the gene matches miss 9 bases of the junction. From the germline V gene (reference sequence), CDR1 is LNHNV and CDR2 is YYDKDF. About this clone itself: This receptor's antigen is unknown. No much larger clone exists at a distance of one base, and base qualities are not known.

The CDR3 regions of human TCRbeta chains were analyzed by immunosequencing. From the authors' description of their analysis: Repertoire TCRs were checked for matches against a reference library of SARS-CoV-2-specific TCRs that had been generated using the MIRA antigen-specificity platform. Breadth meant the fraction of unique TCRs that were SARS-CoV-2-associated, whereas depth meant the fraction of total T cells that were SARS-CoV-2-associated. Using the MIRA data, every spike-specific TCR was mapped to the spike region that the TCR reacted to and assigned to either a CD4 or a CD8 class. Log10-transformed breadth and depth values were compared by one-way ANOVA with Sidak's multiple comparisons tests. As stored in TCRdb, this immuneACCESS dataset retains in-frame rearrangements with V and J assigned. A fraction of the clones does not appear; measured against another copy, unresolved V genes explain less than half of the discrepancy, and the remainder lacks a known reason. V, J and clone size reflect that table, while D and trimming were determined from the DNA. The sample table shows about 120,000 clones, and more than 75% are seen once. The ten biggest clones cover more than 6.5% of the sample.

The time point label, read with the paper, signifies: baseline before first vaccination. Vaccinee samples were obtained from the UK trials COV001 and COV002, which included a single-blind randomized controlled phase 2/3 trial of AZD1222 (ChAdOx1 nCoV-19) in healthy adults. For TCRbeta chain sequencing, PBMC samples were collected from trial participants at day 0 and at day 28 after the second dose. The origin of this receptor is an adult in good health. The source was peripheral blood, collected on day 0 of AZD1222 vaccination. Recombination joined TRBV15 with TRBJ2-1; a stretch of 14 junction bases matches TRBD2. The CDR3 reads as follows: CATSSVRTSGGREFF. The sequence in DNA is TGTGCCACCAGCAGCGTAAGGACTAGCGGGGGGAGGGAGTTCTTC.